The sequence of this T cell receptor (beta chain) was determined in a study of shared clonotypes between healthy human individuals. Sequencing used immunoSEQ multiplex PCR; TCRdb keeps in-frame clones, though not all of them. Among more than 2 million clones, around 95% were seen once, and the ten largest hold around 1.8%. Selected positively for CCR7 and CD45RO-negative, naive CD8 cells excluded terminally differentiated effector memory CD45RA+ cells. Trimming took 3 bases from V and 1 from J; bases not matched to a gene: 6. Germline V CDR1 and CDR2: MGHRA, YSYEKL. There are 17 residues in the CDR3.

This sequence joins TRBV4-1 and TRBJ2-1; the match to TRBD2 covers 10 bases. Sequencing was done on a sample of naive CD8+ T cells from PBMCs. This clonotype was sampled from a man aged 18-30 years in good health. Some clones in this sample may be carry-over from other donors' samples. The CDR3 DNA reads TGCGCCAGCAGCCAGAAAGCTAGCGGGGGTTCCTACAATGAGCAGTTCTTC. It encodes CASSQKASGGSYNEQFF.